The following is a TCR beta chain sequence with its context. Naive CD8 isolation took CD45RO-negative cells positively selected for CCR7 and excluded terminally differentiated effector memory CD45RA+ cells. J lost 6 bases, V lost 4 bases, and 6 bases had no gene match. CDR3 length: 13 amino acids. Looked up from germline, CDR1 is SGHTS and CDR2 is YDEGEE. Around 220 ng DNA, tens of thousands of T cell genomes, went into each sorted-subset replicate PCR. Produced via immunoSEQ multiplex PCR; TCRdb's table is partial and in-frame only. The data show about 2.1 million clones, with more than 85% seen just once and approximately 1.7% held by the top ten. The entry originates in a study of shared clonotypes between healthy human individuals.

The sample taken for sequencing was naive CD8+ T cells from PBMCs. The genes are TRBV5-8 and TRBJ2-7; TRBD1 agrees at 8 bases. The TCR comes from a man in his late teens or twenties in good health. Some clones in this sample may be carry-over from other donors' samples. CDR3 sequence: CASSRRTGSEQYF. CDR3 bases: TGTGCCAGCAGCAGAAGGACAGGGAGCGAGCAGTACTTC.